This TCR beta chain came from a study of cytomegalovirus exposure and HLA in healthy donors. Study observations and caveats: In a later analysis, HLA-associated TCR beta chains were more clonally expanded than equally common others.

About this clone itself: As yet, its antigen is unknown.

The primer mix had 60 Vbeta and 13 Jbeta primers. Profiled with immunoSEQ multiplex PCR; TCRdb holds only in-frame clones, not every one. This repertoire shows about 130,000 clones, around 77% found once; its top ten account for more than 0.95%. What was sequenced was PBMCs. The receptor was derived from a man aged 45-65 years in good health and CMV-seronegative.

Written as DNA, the CDR3 is TGTGCCAGCAGTTTAGAGGGAGGGAGACTAAGAGACGAGCAGTACTTC. It translates to CASSLEGGRLRDEQYF. The chain combines TRBV28 with TRBJ2-7, with TRBD2 identical over 7 bases. Germline assignment: CDR1 MDHEN and CDR2 SYDVKM. This CDR3 comprises 16 residues. V lost 2 bases, J lost 5 bases, and 12 bases stayed unmatched.